Listed below are T cell receptor beta chains from one sample, sequenced in a study of OX40 agonist ivuxolimab in advanced cancers. The repertoire was sequenced with immunoSEQ multiplex PCR; TCRdb's copy has only in-frame clones and lacks some. The sample includes 90,000 to 100,000 clones, 80% to 90% of them seen just once. Sequencing was performed on CD4+ or CD8+ T cells sorted from blood, taken in a trial of the OX40 agonist ivuxolimab. These receptors originate from an adult with an advanced solid tumor such as melanoma, head and neck, liver or kidney cancer. Each CDR3 is given with its conserved first and last residue. Size is stated for part of the rows, as once, few or many counts, or as a class when the clone is expanded.

clone_size	v_call	j_call	cdr3_aa
NA	TRBV6-5	TRBJ1-1	CASSYSGVQAEAFF
NA	TRBV7-2	TRBJ2-1	CASSLMSYNEQFF
NA	TRBV10-2	TRBJ2-1	CASSLNNEQFF
once	TRBV7-9	TRBJ2-2	CASSPRARLNTGELFF
NA	TRBV18	TRBJ1-1	CASSPWGTEAFF
once	TRBV6-5	TRBJ2-3	CASSSRGAGTDTQYF
NA	TRBV19	TRBJ1-5	CASSILGTAHNQPQHF
NA	TRBV7-2	TRBJ2-3	CASSFTGAGTDTQYF
NA	TRBV28	TRBJ1-5	CASSETYQPQHF
NA	TRBV28	TRBJ1-5	CASSPGGYQPQHF
NA	TRBV19	TRBJ1-4	CASSPTLTGWYEKLFF
medium-sized	TRBV6-6	TRBJ2-7	CASTITLAGGSYEQYF
NA	TRBV19	TRBJ2-3	CASSPGLAGLTDTQYF
NA	TRBV7-2	TRBJ2-6	CASSSESGVSNVLTF
NA	TRBV7-2	TRBJ2-5	CASSFDRGKTQYF
once	TRBV6-6	TRBJ1-1	CASSLQRGNTEAFF
NA	TRBV5-6	TRBJ1-1	CASSLGDRAEAFF
NA	TRBV5-6	TRBJ2-5	CASSLPPSMEYF
few	TRBV7-9	TRBJ2-2	CASSSRGGVRITGELFF
NA	TRBV18	TRBJ2-7	CASSPRTYYEQYF
once	TRBV18	TRBJ2-5	CASSWKDRGRETQYF
NA	TRBV18	TRBJ2-1	CASSPSSGGGLGEQFF
NA	TRBV2	TRBJ2-7	CASGLYEQYF
NA	TRBV29-1	TRBJ1-1	CSVDQGYTEAFF
NA	TRBV7-2	TRBJ2-5	CASSPTVIETQYF
NA	TRBV2	TRBJ2-7	CASRREGFEQYF
NA	TRBV7-2	TRBJ2-7	CASSLATPGSYEQYF
once	TRBV29-1	TRBJ1-2	CSVLGGGAEANYGYTF
NA	TRBV6-5	TRBJ1-5	CASRVTGASNQPQHF
NA	TRBV6-6	TRBJ2-7	CASASGGREQYF
once	TRBV7-9	TRBJ1-1	CASSRMGVNTEAFF
once	TRBV28	TRBJ2-6	CASSLAQLSGANVLTF
NA	TRBV5-1	TRBJ1-6	CASSTGGGEHSPLHF
NA	TRBV5-1	TRBJ1-1	CASSLVRVSDTEAFF
NA	TRBV5-1	TRBJ1-1	CASSLRVVGRNTEAFF
NA	TRBV7-7	TRBJ2-5	CASSLARGGVETQYF
NA	TRBV5-1	TRBJ2-6	CASSLPGSGANVLTF
NA	TRBV27	TRBJ2-5	CASSKGLAGRGETQYF
NA	TRBV9	TRBJ1-2	CASSVVVRGTGGAGYGYTF
NA	TRBV4-3	TRBJ2-3	CASSQGAGLDTQYF
NA	TRBV7-6	TRBJ1-4	CASSSRGLNEKLFF
NA	TRBV7-9	TRBJ1-5	CASSLLDQPQHF
NA	TRBV19	TRBJ2-7	CASSFGQGSYEQYF
NA	TRBV6-6	TRBJ2-5	CASSYPTQYF
NA	TRBV28	TRBJ1-5	CAISDLLGNQPQHF
NA	TRBV11-2	TRBJ2-3	CASSLNRGLAVTDTQYF
NA	TRBV25-1	TRBJ1-6	CASSGTLNSPLHF
once	TRBV30	TRBJ2-7	CAWSVLVPRDYEQYF
NA	TRBV6-5	TRBJ2-1	CASSYGGYSSYNEQFF
NA	TRBV19	TRBJ1-5	CASSIVTANQPQHF
few	TRBV19	TRBJ1-2	CASTPSDSSYGYTF